This T cell receptor (beta chain) was identified in a study of cytomegalovirus exposure and HLA in healthy donors. 13 Jbeta primers and 60 Vbeta primers were used for the PCR. Libraries were prepared by immunoSEQ multiplex PCR; TCRdb keeps only in-frame clonotypes and omits some of them. The table includes 110,000 or so clones, roughly two thirds detected once. From germline, CDR1 is SEHNR and CDR2 FQNEAQ (reference sequence). The V gene end was trimmed by 5 bases and the J gene end by 4 bases; junction bases not matched to a gene: 12. The length of the CDR3 is 16 residues. The clonotype comes from a man younger than 35 in good health and CMV-seropositive. The chain uses TRBV7-9 and TRBJ2-7, with 9 positions matching TRBD1. The sample consisted of PBMCs. CDR3: CASSPDTGGFRYEQYF. The CDR3 coding sequence is TGTGCCAGCAGCCCTGATACAGGGGGCTTTAGATACGAGCAGTACTTC.